The sequence of this T cell receptor (beta chain) was determined in a study of regulatory T cells in long-lasting Graves disease (TCRdb year 2021). Study-level background: To count as having persistent Graves' disease, a patient had to have received antithyroid drug treatment for over 5 years with TSH receptor autoantibodies remaining persistently positive. In the clinical cohort, patients with persistent Graves' disease had used antithyroid drugs for an average of roughly ten years. This study used TCR sequencing and RNA sequencing of peripheral blood to compare persistent Graves' disease patients against newly diagnosed Graves' disease patients. The study was registered as a clinical trial and conducted in China. A total of roughly 35 samples underwent TCR sequencing: roughly 13 from persistent and 20 from newly diagnosed Graves' disease patients. Study-wide findings and limitations: Sequencing and analysis were restricted to the TCR beta chain. Compared with newly diagnosed patients, patients with persistent Graves' disease had lower TCR Shannon entropy and fewer highly expanded clones, which suggests clonal expansion. TRBV28, TRBJ1-2 and TRBJ2-5 were preferentially used in persistent disease, while TRBV20-1 and TRBJ2-1 were favored in newly diagnosed disease. The study examined only peripheral blood because the primary lesion, thyroid tissue, could not be accessed. More public clonotypes were shared among persistent patients (over 2,500) than among newly diagnosed patients (just under 1,000). As a limitation, the authors acknowledged that the small sample size may reduce accuracy.

The method was multiplex PCR. The instrument was an Illumina HiSeq 4000. iRepertoire HTBI primers and Arm-PCR amplification of CDR3 regions were used to construct TCR beta libraries. Gel purification was performed on PCR products prior to sequencing. The original pipeline was this. Gene usage analysis of CDR3 amino acid clonotypes used the roughly 62 TRBV and around 13 TRBJ segments found across samples. COPE and FqMerger were used to merge filtered high-quality paired reads into contigs. BLAST was used to align contigs to the IMGT TRBV, TRBD and TRBJ reference genes, and CDR3 was defined following IMGT. Clonotypes above 0.1% frequency were classified as highly expanded clones. Shannon entropy served as the measure of repertoire diversity, while the Gini coefficient captured V-J evenness. Clonotypes shared by more than one individual were considered public. TCRdb trimmed the raw reads at Q25, called clones with MiXCR and kept productive beta chains. Every distinct CDR3 protein forms one entry, paired with its most common genes and DNA. The V and J calls and clone size come from TCRdb's table, not from the authors' own analysis. The sample table shows 350,000 to 450,000 distinct CDR3 sequences, and more than 20% are seen once. Approximately 28% of the sample comes from the top ten.

On this clonotype itself: The target of this receptor is not known. No per-base quality is available; no much larger clone lies one base away.

The label giving this sample's time point can be read as: persistent/refractory GD, antithyroid drugs over 5 years with positive TRAb. For both TCR sequencing and RNA sequencing, RNA was extracted from PBMCs using TRIzol. The diagnosis of Graves' disease followed American Thyroid Association guidelines. Patients for the study were recruited at an endocrinology department in Xi'an, China. Each patient gave about 10 milliliters of peripheral blood, collected in an EDTA anticoagulant tube. Ficoll Paque Plus density gradient separation was used to isolate PBMCs, and no further T cell sorting was performed. An Agilent 2100 Bioanalyzer and agarose gel were used to check RNA quality, while a NanoDrop 2000 measured RNA concentration. The CDR3 spans 14 residues, from the cysteine through the phenylalanine. This entry keeps only the CDR3 DNA: 42 bases, framed from base 1. CDR1 and CDR2 are drawn from the germline V gene (reference sequence): LNHDA, SQIVND. The V end loses 5 bases and the J end loses 0 bases, and a stretch of 8 bases separates them.

The sequences come from peripheral blood mononuclear cells (PBMCs), collected when the disease was refractory, from a patient treated with antithyroid drugs. This clonotype was sampled from a woman aged 40 to 50 with Graves disease. Donor details come from another sample of the same person, matched by shared clones. In this chain, TRBV19 is recombined with TRBJ2-4, with TRBD2 perhaps the D gene, on 5 matching bases. The CDR3 protein: CASSVARAKNIQYF. The bases are TGTGCCAGTAGTGTAGCGAGAGCCAAAAACATTCAGTACTTC.